The entry below gives a single T cell receptor (beta chain) sequence along with its context. CDR1 and CDR2 from the germline V gene are SGDLS and YYNGEE. CDR3 length equals 15 residues. V lost 3 bases to trimming and J lost 4 bases; unmatched junction nucleotides: 5. This specimen comes from a study of blood T cell repertoires in COVID-19. The overall study: Acute and convalescent COVID-19 samples came from the United States, Italy and Spain.

Repertoires were generated with immunoSEQ multiplex PCR, while TCRdb's copy carries only in-frame clones and drops some. This table holds about 180,000 clones, 80% to 90% found once. Sequenced sample: peripheral blood. This TCR was sampled from a human donor with active or convalescent COVID-19. The donor label of this sample is uncertain. The chain joins TRBV9 to TRBJ2-2, with TRBD2 matching 8 bases. Here the CDR3 reads CASSGAGVVTGELFF. The CDR3 DNA is TGTGCCAGCAGCGGAGCGGGAGTCGTCACCGGGGAGCTGTTTTTT.